This TCR beta chain was identified in a study of read filtering for tumor transcriptome and immune sequencing. Overall study context: Patients were 17 male and around 13 female, mean age 65.9 years, range about 45 to 85. By R-ISS, stages I, II and III held approximately 8, 16 and 7 patients.

V dropped 4 bases and J dropped 2 bases, with 16 bases sitting between them. CDR1 and CDR2 (germline): SGHRS, YFSETQ. CDR3 size: 15 residues. The library was built from about 400 ng RNA with molecular barcoded adaptors for alpha/delta and beta/gamma chains. TCRdb reprocessed the reads with MiXCR, giving one entry per CDR3 protein. The repertoire holds about 62,000 distinct CDR3 sequences, with 15% to 20% as singletons. Study-wide results and limits: IR-seq and RNA-seq agreed better without single-read clonotypes.

A remark on this clonotype: Its antigen is currently unknown.

This chain links TRBV5-1 with TRBJ2-7; the D gene is possibly TRBD2 (5 bases). The sample comprised a population of CD138-negative cells sorted from bone marrow. The sequence was collected from a donor at least 40 years old with multiple myeloma. The CDR3 region has the DNA TGCGCCAGCAGCCAAGAAGACAAGGAGGCCTACGAGCAGTACTTC. It is translated as CASSQEDKEAYEQYF.